The text below deals with one T cell receptor beta chain. The sample is drawn from a study of blood T cell repertoires in COVID-19. Turning to the study itself: There were acute and convalescent COVID-19 samples, and they came from the United States, Italy and Spain. PBMCs, B-cell-depleted T cells, or T cells provided the cDNA or gDNA that made up the material.

The germline CDR1 and CDR2 sequences are SGDLS and YYNGEE. V was trimmed by 2 bases and J by 0 bases, leaving 8 bases between them. This CDR3 has 15 amino acids. Only in-frame clones appear in the TCRdb table, and some are missing; sequencing was by immunoSEQ multiplex PCR. The sample records about 140,000 clones, 75% to 90% being singletons. Input material: peripheral blood. This receptor was obtained from a man in his forties or fifties who had recovered from COVID-19. The chain joins TRBV9 to TRBJ1-4; D gene unclear. CDR3 loop: CASSVRGATNEKLFF. The DNA of the CDR3 is TGTGCCAGCAGCGTCCGGGGTGCAACTAATGAAAAACTGTTTTTT.